Sequencing of this T cell receptor beta chain was carried out in a study of siplizumab effects on memory and regulatory T cells. V was pared by 3 bases and J by 1 base, with 0 bases of the junction left unmatched. There are 13 residues in the CDR3. Germline loops: CDR1 LNHDA, CDR2 SQIVND (reference sequence). Assay: immunoSEQ multiplex PCR; the TCRdb copy retains only in-frame clones and omits some. The profile shows about 50,000 clones, around 97% of them singletons. This sequence joins TRBV19 and TRBJ2-7; 7 bases line up with TRBD1. The sequence was obtained from a human donor in good health. The specimen sequenced was naive CD8+ T cells sorted from blood. The CDR3 DNA sequence: TGTGCCAGTAGTATGGGACAGTCCTACGAGCAGTACTTC. Translation: CASSMGQSYEQYF.